The rows below give T cell receptor beta chains drawn from one sample of a study of blood T cell repertoires in COVID-19. Sequencing was performed with immunoSEQ multiplex PCR; in TCRdb, only in-frame clones are kept and a portion is missing. Among approximately 260,000 clones, about 85% were seen once, and the ten largest hold just over 6.5%. The sample consisted of PBMCs or T cells enriched from blood (not recorded which). The receptors stem from a woman aged 45-60 years who had been exposed to COVID-19. CDR3s include the opening cysteine and the closing phenylalanine or tryptophan. A D gene is named only where the DNA matches it firmly. A row's size may be missing; if present it is once, few, many or a size class.

d_call,j_call,clone_size,v_call,cdr3_nt,cdr3_aa
-,TRBJ1-4,-,TRBV28,TGTGCCAGCAGCCCCTTCGGGGCTAATGAAAAACTGTTTTTT,CASSPFGANEKLFF
-,TRBJ1-1,-,TRBV5-1,TGCGCCAGCAGCTTGCAAGGGAGAGGTGAAGCTTTCTTT,CASSLQGRGEAFF
TRBD2,TRBJ2-1,-,TRBV6-2/TRBV6-3,TGTGCCAGCAGTTACGGGACTAGCGGGGGGGCCAGAAATGAGCAGTTCTTC,CASSYGTSGGARNEQFF
TRBD1,TRBJ2-1,-,TRBV2,TGTGCCAGCAGTGAAGGGGACAGGGGGCATGAGCAGTTCTTC,CASSEGDRGHEQFF
TRBD1,TRBJ2-2,-,TRBV18,TGTGCCAGCTCACCAAGGACAGGGAACACCGGGGAGCTGTTTTTT,CASSPRTGNTGELFF
-,TRBJ2-5,-,TRBV3-1/TRBV3-2,TGTGCCAGCAGCCACGAAACAGTCCAAGAGACCCAGTACTTC,CASSHETVQETQYF
-,TRBJ1-4,-,TRBV5-1,TGCGCCAGCAGCTTGGCAGGAAAGGAAAAACTGTTTTTT,CASSLAGKEKLFF
TRBD1,TRBJ2-1,-,TRBV7-9,TGTGCCAGCAGGACCGGGACAGGCAATGAGCAGTTCTTC,CASRTGTGNEQFF
-,TRBJ2-5,-,TRBV5-6,TGTGCCAGCAGCTTGGCCACTCGACAAGAGACCCAGTACTTC,CASSLATRQETQYF
-,TRBJ2-5,-,TRBV30,TGTGCCTGGAGTAGAGGGGGAAGCCAAGAGACCCAGTACTTC,CAWSRGGSQETQYF
TRBD1,TRBJ2-3,-,TRBV27,TGTGCCAGCAGACCCGACAGGGGGTTTCGGATGGGGGACACAGATACGCAGTATTTT,CASRPDRGFRMGDTDTQYF
-,TRBJ1-2,-,TRBV5-4,TGTGCCAGCAGCTCGGGTCTTAACGCCTATGGCTACACCTTC,CASSSGLNAYGYTF
-,TRBJ1-1,-,TRBV7-2,TGTGCCAGCAGCGAGGCGGTTAGTACTGAAGCTTTCTTT,CASSEAVSTEAFF
-,TRBJ1-4,-,TRBV5-1,TGCGCCAGCAGCGCGCAGGGGTCGAGAGATGAAAAACTGTTTTTT,CASSAQGSRDEKLFF
-,TRBJ1-3,-,TRBV12-3/TRBV12-4,TGTGCCAGCAGCACTGGTAACACCATATATTTT,CASSTGNTIYF
-,TRBJ1-1,once,TRBV28,TGTGCCAGCAGTTCCCCCGTGGCGGGGAACACTGAAGCTTTCTTT,CASSSPVAGNTEAFF
-,TRBJ1-2,-,TRBV25-1,TGTGCCAGCAGTGCGGGGGTCATAGGTGGCTACACCTTC,CASSAGVIGGYTF
TRBD2,TRBJ2-3,-,TRBV27,TGTGCCAGCAGTTTTAGCGGGAGGGTGACAGATACGCAGTATTTT,CASSFSGRVTDTQYF
TRBD1,TRBJ2-5,many,TRBV18,TGTGCCAGCTCGGCACAGGGGTCCCAAGAGACCCAGTACTTC,CASSAQGSQETQYF
TRBD1,TRBJ2-7,-,TRBV5-1,TGCGCCAGCAGCTTAGCGACGAGACAGGGGACCGAGCAGTACTTC,CASSLATRQGTEQYF
TRBD1,TRBJ1-1,-,TRBV18,TGTGCCAGCTCCCCACGGACAGGCGGGGGGCATAACACTGAAGCTTTCTTT,CASSPRTGGGHNTEAFF
-,TRBJ1-6,-,TRBV7-8,TGTGCCAGCAGCTTAGAAGGAAAAACAGGGCGTACATCACCCCTCCACTTT,CASSLEGKTGRTSPLHF
TRBD1,TRBJ2-7,-,TRBV7-2,TGTGCCAGCAGCTTACAACAGGGGGGAACCTACGAGCAGTACTTC,CASSLQQGGTYEQYF
-,TRBJ2-2,-,TRBV19,TGTGCCAGTAGTATAGGGAACAGCCGCACCGGGGAGCTGTTTTTT,CASSIGNSRTGELFF
TRBD2,TRBJ2-7,-,TRBV27,TGTGCCAGCAGTTTCAGCGGGGGCGAAACCTACGAGCAGTACTTC,CASSFSGGETYEQYF
-,TRBJ2-7,-,TRBV10-3,TGTGCCATCAGTGATTCGACAGCGAGCTCCTACGAGCAGTACTTC,CAISDSTASSYEQYF
-,TRBJ1-6,-,TRBV27,TGTGCCAGCAGTGCCCACAGGGTAAACTCCTATAATTCACCCCTCCACTTT,CASSAHRVNSYNSPLHF
-,TRBJ2-7,-,TRBV5-1,TGCGCCAGCAGCTTCTACCCGGGCGAGCAGTACTTC,CASSFYPGEQYF